This entry is about one T cell receptor beta chain. Its antigen is not known. Every sequencing run produced over 190 million TCR-beta sequences, and the sequences from any one run covered 15-18 subjects. TCRdb itself ran the 5' RACE reads through MiXCR, one entry per CDR3 protein. The profile shows 100,000 or so distinct CDR3 sequences, 3% to 4.5% of them singletons. These data originate in a study of neurological immune-mediated disorders. General study results and limits: While HTLV-1-associated myelopathy showed the greatest TCR clonal expansion, multiple sclerosis showed the least, falling below healthy controls. Repertoires from 18 of 34 multiple sclerosis patients grouped phylogenetically into a related-CDR3 cluster, suggesting a possible signature.

The receptor was isolated from a woman in her late teens or twenties with multiple sclerosis. The material sequenced was PBMCs.

The CDR3 reads CASSPAWWGAPEAFF. In nucleotides, the CDR3 is TGTGCCAGCAGTCCCGCCTGGTGGGGAGCTCCTGAAGCTTTCTTT. V usage is TRBV7-6 and J usage is TRBJ1-1; D unclear. Trimming removed 6 bases from V and 6 bases from J, with 20 bases in between. Looked up from germline, CDR1 is SGHVS and CDR2 is FNYEAQ. The length of the CDR3 is 15 residues.